This T cell receptor (beta chain) was retrieved from a study of blood T cell repertoires in COVID-19. The wider study: Researchers got acute and convalescent COVID-19 samples from the United States, Italy and Spain. PBMCs, B-cell-depleted T cells, or T cells provided the cDNA or gDNA that made up the material.

Under the authors' procedure: Estimation of nucleated cell counts relied on the amplification of reference gene primers. Sequencing used immunoSEQ multiplex PCR; TCRdb keeps in-frame clones, though not all of them. V, J and clone size were drawn from that table, and D and trimming were deduced from the DNA. The sample has approximately 260,000 clones, 80% to 85% seen once. The CDR3 length is 15 residues. V was clipped by 7 bases and J by 0 bases; unmatched bases: 10. Germline V gives CDR1 GTSNPN, CDR2 SVGIG (reference sequence). The sequencing input was peripheral blood. This sequence joins TRBV30 and TRBJ1-2; 8 positions agree with TRBD1. The source of this sequence is an older woman with active or convalescent COVID-19. In nucleotides, the CDR3 is TGTGCCTCGTACGGGACAGGAGAACCTAACTATGGCTACACCTTC. Translated: CASYGTGEPNYGYTF.